A single sample gave rise to the 19 T cell receptor beta chains below, sequenced in a study of blood T cells in healthy people across ages. Combining a sample-barcoded 5' primer with a J-beta primer mix, a second PCR ran for roughly 7 to 12 cycles. TCRdb processed the 5' RACE reads anew with MiXCR; each CDR3 protein has one entry. This table has roughly 2 million distinct CDR3 sequences, 49% appearing once. Sequencing input: blood. The source is a woman aged 40 to 50 in good health.

This clonotype appeared a few times. The gene calls are TRBV20-1 and TRBJ2-5; 9 bases fit TRBD1. From germline, CDR1 is DFQATT and CDR2 SNEGSKA (reference sequence). Trimming removed 5 bases from V and 7 bases from J; junction bases left unmatched: 11. The CDR3 has 14 amino acids. The CDR3 is CSAYLGQGKWTQYF. The CDR3 DNA follows: TGCAGTGCTTACCTGGGACAGGGAAAGTGGACCCAGTACTTC.

CDR3 bases: TGTGCCAGCAGTTACTCAGGAAACAATGAGCAGTTCTTC. Its protein is CASSYSGNNEQFF. The V gene is TRBV6-5, the J gene TRBJ2-1; D is uncertain. From germline, CDR1 is MNHEY and CDR2 SVGAGI. The CDR3 sequence is 13 residues long. V gave up 0 bases and J gave up 5 bases, with 5 bases separating them.

V is TRBV5-1 and J is TRBJ2-5, with 8 bases matching TRBD1. The germline V gene has CDR1 SGHRS and CDR2 YFSETQ. The CDR3 length is 16 residues. Unmatched junction bases numbered 11, after V lost 2 bases and J lost 5 bases. The CDR3 coding sequence is TGCGCCAGCAGCTTCTTGGGCCAGGGGGCGATGGAGACCCAGTACTTC. Its translation is CASSFLGQGAMETQYF.

The rearrangement links TRBV29-1 to TRBJ1-2, with a weak D call TRBD1 (5 bases). The length of the CDR3 is 13 residues. Germline lookup yields CDR1 SQVTM and CDR2 ANQGSEA. The ends were cut back, 3 bases at V and 3 bases at J, with 11 bases in the middle. CDR3 bases: TGCAGCGTTGACGGGGACCTCCACTATGGCTACACCTTC. It translates to CSVDGDLHYGYTF.

This clonotype was seen only a few times. V is TRBV24-1 and J is TRBJ2-3; 9 nucleotides agree with TRBD1. The germline V gene has CDR1 KGHDR and CDR2 SFDVKD. Unmatched junction bases numbered 6, after V lost 5 bases and J lost 4 bases. This CDR3 spans 15 amino acids. The CDR3: CATSGGQGRSDTQYF. The CDR3 DNA reads TGTGCCACCAGTGGCGGACAGGGGAGGTCAGATACGCAGTATTTT.

This clonotype was recorded many times. J is TRBJ2-1 and V is TRBV7-9; possible D gene TRBD2, 6 bases. Germline V gene data show CDR1 as SEHNR and CDR2 as FQNEAQ (reference sequence). The CDR3 is made up of 14 amino acids. The germline V and J ends were trimmed by 5 bases and 7 bases, with 15 bases remaining between them. In nucleotides, the CDR3 is TGTGCCAGCAGCGGTATCGGTGGGGGGAATGAGCAGTTCTTC. Translation: CASSGIGGGNEQFF.

The table lists this clonotype with a few counts. The V and J genes are TRBV6-2 or TRBV6-3 and TRBJ2-3; D perhaps matches TRBD1 (6 bases). This CDR3 has 14 residues. Germline-derived CDR1 and CDR2 are MNHEY and SVGEGT. V gave up 6 bases and J gave up 4 bases, with 14 bases separating them. The CDR3 DNA is TGTGCCAGCAGAAATACAGGGTTCGCAGATACGCAGTATTTT. Translated, it gives CASRNTGFADTQYF.

J is TRBJ2-7 and V is TRBV5-1, with 8 bases aligning to TRBD1. This CDR3 comprises 15 residues. V shed 4 bases, J shed 7 bases, and the junction held 13 bases outside the gene matches. The V gene's germline CDR1 is SGHRS and CDR2 YFSETQ. This CDR3 reads CASSPDPGTGREQYF. The CDR3 region has the DNA TGCGCCAGCAGCCCCGATCCTGGGACAGGCCGGGAGCAGTACTTC.

The V and J genes are TRBV14 and TRBJ2-1; perhaps TRBD2 as D (7 bases). There are 16 residues in the CDR3. Looked up from germline, CDR1 is SGHDN and CDR2 is FVKESK. Trimming took 3 bases from V and 6 from J, leaving 18 bases between them. The DNA for the CDR3 is TGTGCCAGCAGCCATTATCGGGGGGCAGGGCGCAATGAGCAGTTCTTC. Translation: CASSHYRGAGRNEQFF.

The chain carries TRBV4-2 and TRBJ2-7, with 10 positions matching TRBD2. Per germline, CDR1 LGHNA and CDR2 YNFKEQ. CDR3 size: 18 residues. Trimming took 3 bases from V and 7 from J; bases not matched to a gene: 18. This CDR3 is CASSQGAGGPGPYNEQYF. In DNA form, the CDR3 reads TGTGCCAGCAGCCAGGGAGCGGGGGGGCCTGGGCCTTACAATGAGCAGTACTTC.

The chain is built from TRBV7-3 and TRBJ1-2; D possibly corresponds to TRBD1 (5 bases). Trimming pared 2 bases from V and 3 bases from J, leaving 16 bases between. Germline CDR1 is SGHTA and CDR2 is FQGTGA. CDR3 length: 16 amino acids. The CDR3 sequence: CASSLEPSRVDYGYTF. CDR3 DNA: TGTGCCAGCAGCTTAGAGCCCAGCAGGGTGGACTATGGCTACACCTTC.

The chain joins TRBV13 to TRBJ1-4; D remains ambiguous. CDR1 is PRHDT, CDR2 FYEKMQ, per germline (reference sequence). The CDR3 length is 13 residues. V was pared by 2 bases and J by 10 bases, with 11 bases between. The chain's CDR3 is CASSLSEEGKLFF. The CDR3 DNA sequence: TGTGCCAGCAGCTTATCGGAGGAGGGAAAACTGTTTTTT.

The chain carries TRBV7-2 and TRBJ2-1; a possible D gene is TRBD2 (5 bases). Germline V gene sequence: CDR1 SGHTA, CDR2 FQGNSA. The CDR3 length is 14 residues. V was cut by 2 bases and J by 7 bases, with 12 bases left in between. The CDR3 reads CASSLSREQNEQFF. Written as DNA, the CDR3 is TGTGCCAGCAGCTTATCGAGGGAACAAAATGAGCAGTTCTTC.

CDR3 DNA: TGTGCCAGCAGTTTCAGGTCAGCAGATACGCAGTATTTT. This sequence encodes CASSFRSADTQYF. The V gene is TRBV28, the J gene TRBJ2-3; D is uncertain. The germline V gene has CDR1 MDHEN and CDR2 SYDVKM. The CDR3 totals 13 residues. V was pared by 3 bases and J by 4 bases, with 8 bases between.

The chain has TRBV7-2 and TRBJ1-1; D is perhaps TRBD1 (5 bases). This CDR3 contains 13 residues. CDR1 SGHTA and CDR2 FQGNSA come from the germline V gene. V was clipped by 5 bases and J by 8 bases, with 15 bases between them. Written as DNA, the CDR3 is TGTGCCAGCAGCAGGGACCGCAAGAACGAAGCTTTCTTT. Residues: CASSRDRKNEAFF.

This clonotype was counted between two and nine times. The chain uses TRBV24-1 and TRBJ2-5; D is possibly TRBD1 or TRBD2 (5 bases each). Trimming stripped 9 bases from V and 5 bases from J, with 18 bases between. The CDR3 is made up of 14 amino acids. Germline values: CDR1 KGHDR, CDR2 SFDVKD. The CDR3 sequence is CATSPRGGVETQYF. For the CDR3, the DNA is TGTGCCACCTCACCGAGGGGCGGCGTGGAGACCCAGTACTTC.

The genes are TRBV5-1 and TRBJ1-6; no definite D call. V lost 3 bases, J lost 3 bases, and 13 bases lay in between. In germline, CDR1 is SGHRS, CDR2 YFSETQ. The CDR3 extends over 16 amino acids. The CDR3 loop is CASSWRTGDYNSPLHF. In DNA, the CDR3 is TGCGCCAGCAGCTGGAGGACCGGGGACTATAATTCACCCCTCCACTTT.

For this clonotype: Germline is not matched at one junction end, which may reflect a read error. The chain couples TRBV20-1 to TRBJ1-2; D is ambiguous. CDR1 is DFQATT, CDR2 SNEGSKA, per germline (reference sequence). CDR3 length: 12 residues. The CDR3 nucleotides are TGCAGTGTTAGACTGAGTAACCATGGCTACACCTTC. Translated: CSVRLSNHGYTF.

This clonotype was picked up one time. The chain combines TRBV9 with TRBJ1-5; no firm D call. Germline V gives CDR1 SGDLS, CDR2 YYNGEE. The CDR3 is 13 residues long. The V end was cut by 0 bases, the J end by 7 bases, with 8 bases between. The CDR3 coding sequence is TGTGCCAGCAGCGTAGGCTATAGGCAGCCCCAGCATTTT. Translation: CASSVGYRQPQHF.